These 10 T cell receptor beta chains came from one sample sequenced in a study of cytomegalovirus exposure and HLA in healthy donors. Researchers ran the PCR with 60 Vbeta and 13 Jbeta primers. Sequenced by immunoSEQ multiplex PCR; TCRdb stores in-frame clones only, minus some. Counted here are about 120,000 clones, around 86% occurring once; the ten biggest clones make up 2% to 2.5%. The sequenced sample was PBMCs. The receptor set was obtained from a woman aged 40 to 50 in good health and CMV-seronegative.

The gene calls are TRBV27 and TRBJ2-3, with D hard to call. Germline CDR1 and CDR2: MNHEY and SMNVEV (reference sequence). V lost 2 bases and J 1 base, leaving 13 bases between the germline ends. The CDR3 has 16 amino acids. This CDR3 reads CASSLLSAAGTDTQYF. CDR3 bases: TGTGCCAGCAGTTTACTCTCCGCGGCGGGCACAGATACGCAGTATTTT.

This clone turned up a few times. The sample has other DNA sequences that encode this CDR3 too. V usage is TRBV4-1 and J usage is TRBJ1-1; D uncertain. The CDR3 consists of 14 residues. Germline values: CDR1 MGHRA, CDR2 YSYEKL. Trimming shortened V by 0 bases and J by 2 bases, and 7 bases separated the two germline ends. The CDR3 is CASSQDRVNTEAFF. CDR3 sequence (DNA): TGCGCCAGCAGCCAAGATCGGGTTAACACTGAAGCTTTCTTT.

The rearrangement joins TRBV7-9 to TRBJ2-5; D possibly corresponds to TRBD1 (6 bases). This CDR3 contains 16 residues. Trimming cost V 5 bases and J 5 bases, with 21 bases left between them. In germline, CDR1 is SEHNR, CDR2 FQNEAQ (reference sequence). The CDR3 loop is CASSPEGHQQLETQYF. The CDR3, as DNA: TGTGCCAGCAGCCCCGAGGGACACCAGCAACTGGAGACCCAGTACTTC. Variable domain in full (rest from reference TRBV7-9 and TRBJ2-5): DTGVSQNPRHKITKRGQNVTFRCDPISEHNRLYWYRQTLGQGPEFLTYFQNEAQLEKSRLLSDRFSAERPKGSFSTLEIQRTEQGDSAMYLCASSPEGHQQLETQYFGPGTRLLVL.

This clone was observed a handful of times. The gene calls are TRBV4-2 and TRBJ1-3; possible D gene TRBD1, 5 bases. Per germline, CDR1 LGHNA and CDR2 YNFKEQ. This CDR3 is 17 amino acids long. V was pared by 1 base and J by 2 bases, with 15 bases between. CDR3 sequence reads: CASSQGVGGFTGNTIYF. The CDR3 nucleotides are TGTGCCAGCAGCCAAGGAGTGGGGGGGTTCACTGGAAACACCATATATTTT.

A word on this clone: The same CDR3 arises from other DNA sequences in this sample as well. The chain combines TRBV18 with TRBJ1-1; D not resolved. The germline CDR1 and CDR2 sequences are KGHSH and LQKENI. V lost 3 bases and J lost 2, with 7 bases in between. The CDR3 length is 13 residues. In nucleotides, the CDR3 is TGTGCCAGCTCACCTACTCTTAACACTGAAGCTTTCTTT. The encoded protein is CASSPTLNTEAFF.

A single count supports this clone. The chain uses TRBV18 and TRBJ1-2; 8 positions agree with TRBD1. CDR3 length: 15 residues. CDR1 and CDR2 from the germline V gene are KGHSH and LQKENI. Trimming at V came to 3 bases and at J to 4 bases, leaving 7 bases not matched to a gene. CDR3 residues: CASSPPGGGFYGYTF. CDR3 coding DNA: TGTGCCAGCTCACCTCCAGGGGGCGGATTCTATGGCTACACCTTC.

Only a few counts were recorded for this clone. J is TRBJ1-4 and V is TRBV30; TRBD1 aligns across 7 bases. The CDR3 has 16 residues. Germline CDR1 and CDR2: GTSNPN and SVGIG (reference sequence). V dropped 2 bases and J dropped 3; count of bases not matched to a gene: 9. In DNA form, the CDR3 reads TGTGCCTGGAGTCCGAAGGGGGCGCGGGCTAATGAAAAACTGTTTTTT. The encoded protein is CAWSPKGARANEKLFF.

The chain combines TRBV7-8 with TRBJ2-7, with D possibly TRBD1 on 5 matching bases. The CDR3 has 14 amino acids. Germline CDR1 is SGHVS and CDR2 is FQNEAQ. V lost 3 bases and J lost 6, with 15 bases in between. The CDR3 loop reads CASSLGPGNSEQYF. The CDR3 region has the DNA TGTGCCAGCAGCTTGGGGCCAGGGAATAGCGAGCAGTACTTC.

In DNA form, the CDR3 reads TGTGCCAGTAGTCCGCGATCAATTAGGACAATGAACACTGAAGCTTTCTTT. Protein product: CASSPRSIRTMNTEAFF. The J gene is TRBJ1-1, the V gene TRBV19, with D possibly being TRBD1 (5 bases). Germline CDR1 reads LNHDA; CDR2 reads SQIVND (reference sequence). Trimming shortened V by 5 bases and J by 0 bases, and 19 bases separated the two germline ends. The CDR3 covers 17 residues.

J is TRBJ1-6 and V is TRBV28; D may be TRBD1 (5 bases). V dropped 4 bases and J dropped 7 bases, with 11 bases sitting between them. The CDR3 spans 14 residues. The germline V gene has CDR1 MDHEN and CDR2 SYDVKM. For the CDR3, the DNA is TGTGCCAGCAGTTCGGGACTGAAAAATTCACCCCTCCACTTT. Translated: CASSSGLKNSPLHF.